The source of this TCR beta chain is a study of blood T cell repertoires in COVID-19. Study summary: Samples of COVID-19 (acute and convalescent) were obtained from the United States, Italy and Spain. PBMCs, B-cell-depleted T cells, or T cells provided the cDNA or gDNA that made up the material.

V was pared by 6 bases and J by 9 bases, with 14 bases of the junction left unmatched. Germline V lookup: CDR1 MDHEN, CDR2 SYDVKM. CDR3 length equals 15 residues. In the source study's methods: From reference gene primer amplification, estimates of nucleated cell counts were derived. The data were produced by immunoSEQ multiplex PCR, yet TCRdb's version contains in-frame clones alone and is incomplete. Clonal size and the V and J genes are those of that table, whereas D and trimming came from the DNA. The top ten clones hold 15% to 20% of a sample with about 67,000 clones, 87% of them seen once. Input material: peripheral blood. The sequence derives from a woman at least 80 years old with acute or convalescent COVID-19. The V call is TRBV28, the J call TRBJ2-7, with 10 nucleotides matching TRBD1. The CDR3 is CASSSPGQGPSWQYF. The CDR3 coding sequence is TGTGCCAGCAGCTCCCCGGGACAGGGGCCCTCTTGGCAGTACTTC.